The present entry profiles one TCR beta chain with its context. TCRdb's table, derived via immunoSEQ multiplex PCR, lists solely in-frame clones and lacks some. The repertoire holds approximately 50,000 clones, with 85% to 95% as singletons. This record belongs to a study of siplizumab effects on memory and regulatory T cells. This CDR3 region has 12 residues. In germline, CDR1 is MNHEY, CDR2 SMNVEV (reference sequence). V lost 3 bases and J lost 4, with 7 bases in between. The sample comprised CD8+ T cells sorted from blood. This clonotype originated in a human donor in good health. This chain links TRBV27 with TRBJ2-7, with D possibly called TRBD1 or TRBD2 (5 bases each). CDR3 region: CASSFGGYEQYF. CDR3 bases: TGTGCCAGCAGTTTTGGGGGTTACGAGCAGTACTTC.